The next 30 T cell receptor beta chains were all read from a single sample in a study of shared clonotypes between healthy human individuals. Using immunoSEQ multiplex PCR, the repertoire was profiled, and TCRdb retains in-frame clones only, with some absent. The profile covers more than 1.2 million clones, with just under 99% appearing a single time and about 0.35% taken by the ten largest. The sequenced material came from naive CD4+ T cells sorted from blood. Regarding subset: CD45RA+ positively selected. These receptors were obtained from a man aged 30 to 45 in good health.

The CDR3 reads CASSRQLTDTQYF. The CDR3 DNA is TGTGCCAGTAGCCGACAGCTTACAGATACGCAGTATTTT. V is TRBV19 and J is TRBJ2-3; D might be TRBD1 (5 bases). The CDR3 is 13 residues long. V was clipped by 6 bases and J by 3 bases, with 10 bases between them. The germline V gene has CDR1 LNHDA and CDR2 SQIVND (reference sequence).

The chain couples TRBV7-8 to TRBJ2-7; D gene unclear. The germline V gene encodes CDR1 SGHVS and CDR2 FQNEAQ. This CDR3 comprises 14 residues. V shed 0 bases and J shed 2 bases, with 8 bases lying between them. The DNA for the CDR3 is TGTGCCAGCAGCTTAGCATCAGGAGCCTACGAGCAGTACTTC. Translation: CASSLASGAYEQYF.

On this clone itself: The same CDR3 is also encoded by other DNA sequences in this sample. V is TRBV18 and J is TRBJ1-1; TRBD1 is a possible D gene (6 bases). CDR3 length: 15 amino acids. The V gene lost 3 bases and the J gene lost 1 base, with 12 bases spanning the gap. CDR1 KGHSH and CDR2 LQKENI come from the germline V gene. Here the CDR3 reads CASSPTGTGNTEAFF. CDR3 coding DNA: TGTGCCAGCTCACCCACAGGGACGGGGAACACTGAAGCTTTCTTT.

This chain's CDR3 is CASSQGDRVRTEAFF. Here the CDR3 DNA reads TGCGCCAGCAGCCAAGGTGACAGGGTAAGGACTGAAGCTTTCTTT. This rearrangement joins TRBV4-1 to TRBJ1-1; 7 nucleotides line up with TRBD1. This CDR3 comprises 15 residues. The germline CDR1 and CDR2 sequences are MGHRA and YSYEKL. The J segment lost 5 bases and the V segment lost 1 base, leaving 7 bases of the junction unmatched.

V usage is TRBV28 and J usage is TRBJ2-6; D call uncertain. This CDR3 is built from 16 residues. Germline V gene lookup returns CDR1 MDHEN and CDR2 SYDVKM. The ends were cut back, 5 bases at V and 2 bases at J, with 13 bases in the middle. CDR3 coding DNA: TGTGCCAGCAGTCCGACCCTCTCCGCTGGGGCCAACGTCCTGACTTTC. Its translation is CASSPTLSAGANVLTF.

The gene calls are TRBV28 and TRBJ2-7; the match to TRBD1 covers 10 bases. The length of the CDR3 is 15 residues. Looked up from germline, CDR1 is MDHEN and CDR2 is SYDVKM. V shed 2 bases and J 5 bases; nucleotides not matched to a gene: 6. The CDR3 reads CASSLGDRGGDEQYF. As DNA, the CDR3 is TGTGCCAGCAGTTTAGGGGACAGGGGTGGCGACGAGCAGTACTTC.

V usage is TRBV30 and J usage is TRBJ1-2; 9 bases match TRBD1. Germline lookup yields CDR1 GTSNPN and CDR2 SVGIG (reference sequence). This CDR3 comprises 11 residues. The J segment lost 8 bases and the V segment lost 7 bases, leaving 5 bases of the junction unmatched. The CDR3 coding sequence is TGTGCCTTACACAGGGGGCAAGGCTACACCTTC. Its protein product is CALHRGQGYTF. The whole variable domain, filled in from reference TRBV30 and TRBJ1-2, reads SQTIHQWPATLVQPVGSPLSLECTVEGTSNPNLYWYRQAAGRGLQLLFYSVGIGQISSEVPQNLSASRPQDRQFILSSKKLLLSDSGFYLCALHRGQGYTFGSGTRLTVV.

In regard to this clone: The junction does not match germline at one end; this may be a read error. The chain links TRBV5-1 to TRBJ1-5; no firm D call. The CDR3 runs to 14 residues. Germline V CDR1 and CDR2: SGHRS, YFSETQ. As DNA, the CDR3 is TGTGCCAGCAGCCCTATCCCTAGCAATCAGCCCCAGCATTTT. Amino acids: CASSPIPSNQPQHF.

The CDR3 here is CASSSTGGANYGYTF. DNA of the CDR3: TGTGCCAGCAGTTCTACAGGGGGCGCAAACTATGGCTACACCTTC. This chain links TRBV6-6 with TRBJ1-2, with 9 bases identical to TRBD1. The germline CDR1 and CDR2 sequences are MNHNY and SVGAGI (reference sequence). The CDR3 consists of 15 residues. The V gene end was trimmed by 4 bases and the J gene end by 2 bases; junction bases not matched to a gene: 5.

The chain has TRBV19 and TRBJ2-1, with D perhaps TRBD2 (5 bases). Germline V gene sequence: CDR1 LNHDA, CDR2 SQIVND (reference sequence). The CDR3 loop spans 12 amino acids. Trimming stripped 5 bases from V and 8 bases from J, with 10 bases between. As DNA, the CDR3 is TGTGCCAGTAGTCAACGGGAATATGAGCAGTTCTTC. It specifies CASSQREYEQFF.

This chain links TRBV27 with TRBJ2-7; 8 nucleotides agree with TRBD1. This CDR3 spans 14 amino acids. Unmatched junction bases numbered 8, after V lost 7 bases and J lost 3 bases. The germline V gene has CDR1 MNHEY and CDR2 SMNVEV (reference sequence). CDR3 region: CASTRTGKSYEQYF. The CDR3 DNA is TGTGCCAGCACCAGGACAGGGAAGAGCTACGAGCAGTACTTC.

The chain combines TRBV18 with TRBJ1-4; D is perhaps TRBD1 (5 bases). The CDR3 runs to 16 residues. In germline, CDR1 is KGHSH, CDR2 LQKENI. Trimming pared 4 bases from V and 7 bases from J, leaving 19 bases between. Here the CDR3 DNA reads TGTGCCAGCTCACGCGACCCCCCCGATGGGGGTGAAAAACTGTTTTTT. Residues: CASSRDPPDGGEKLFF.

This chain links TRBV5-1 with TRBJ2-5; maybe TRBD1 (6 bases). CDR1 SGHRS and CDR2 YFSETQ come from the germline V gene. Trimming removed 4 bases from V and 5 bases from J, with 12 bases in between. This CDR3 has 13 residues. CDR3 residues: CASSRDRTETQYF. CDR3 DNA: TGCGCCAGCAGCCGTGACAGGACGGAGACCCAGTACTTC.

The CDR3 reads CASSLQGQGKDTQYF. CDR3 DNA: TGTGCCAGCAGCTTACAGGGACAGGGGAAAGATACGCAGTATTTT. This chain links TRBV7-9 with TRBJ2-3, with 10 nucleotides matching TRBD1. The germline V gene has CDR1 SEHNR and CDR2 FQNEAQ (reference sequence). With V trimmed by 2 bases and J by 5 bases, 4 bases remained unmatched. The length of the CDR3 is 15 residues.

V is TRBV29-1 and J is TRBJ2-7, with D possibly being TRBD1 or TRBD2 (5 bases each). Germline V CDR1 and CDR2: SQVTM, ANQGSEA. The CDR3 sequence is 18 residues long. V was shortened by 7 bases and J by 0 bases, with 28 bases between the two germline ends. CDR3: CSATIGLLRDGLSYEQYF. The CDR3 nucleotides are TGCAGCGCCACGATTGGGTTACTCCGGGACGGACTCTCCTACGAGCAGTACTTC.

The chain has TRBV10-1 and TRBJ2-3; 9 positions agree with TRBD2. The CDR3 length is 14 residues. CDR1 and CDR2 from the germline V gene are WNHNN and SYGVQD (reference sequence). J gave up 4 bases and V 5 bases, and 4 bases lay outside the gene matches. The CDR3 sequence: CASSRTSAADTQYF. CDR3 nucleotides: TGCGCCAGCAGTAGGACTAGCGCTGCAGATACGCAGTATTTT.

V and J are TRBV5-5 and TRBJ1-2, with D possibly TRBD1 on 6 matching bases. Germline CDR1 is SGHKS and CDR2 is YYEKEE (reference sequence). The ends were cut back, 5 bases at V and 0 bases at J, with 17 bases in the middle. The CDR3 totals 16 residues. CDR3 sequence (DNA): TGTGCCAGCAGACGGGAGACAGGCAAAACTAACTATGGCTACACCTTC. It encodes CASRRETGKTNYGYTF.

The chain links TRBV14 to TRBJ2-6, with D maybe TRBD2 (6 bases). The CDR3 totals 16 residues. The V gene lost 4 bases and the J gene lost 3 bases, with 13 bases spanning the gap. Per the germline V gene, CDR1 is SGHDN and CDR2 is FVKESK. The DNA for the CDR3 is TGTGCCAGCAGCCCACGAGGAGGGTTTGGGGCCAACGTCCTGACTTTC. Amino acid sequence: CASSPRGGFGANVLTF.

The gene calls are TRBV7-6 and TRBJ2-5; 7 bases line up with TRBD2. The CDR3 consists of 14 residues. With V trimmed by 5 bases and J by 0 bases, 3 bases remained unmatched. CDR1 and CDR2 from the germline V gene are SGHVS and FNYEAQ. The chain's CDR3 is CASSKSGNQETQYF. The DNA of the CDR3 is TGTGCCAGCAGCAAAAGCGGGAACCAAGAGACCCAGTACTTC.

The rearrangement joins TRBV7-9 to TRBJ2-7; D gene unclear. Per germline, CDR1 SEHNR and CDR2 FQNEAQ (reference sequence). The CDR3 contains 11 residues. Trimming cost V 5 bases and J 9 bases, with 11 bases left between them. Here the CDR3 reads CASSPGRGQYF. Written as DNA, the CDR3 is TGTGCCAGCAGCCCCGGCCGCGGGCAGTACTTC.

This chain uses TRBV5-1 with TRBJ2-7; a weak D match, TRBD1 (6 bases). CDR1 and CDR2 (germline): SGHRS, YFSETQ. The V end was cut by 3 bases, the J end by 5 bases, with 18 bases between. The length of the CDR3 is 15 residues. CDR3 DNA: TGCGCCAGCAGCTATATAGGACAGCTCCCCCACGAGCAGTACTTC. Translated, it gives CASSYIGQLPHEQYF. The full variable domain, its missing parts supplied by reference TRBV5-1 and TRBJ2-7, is KAGVTQTPRYLIKTRGQQVTLSCSPISGHRSVSWYQQTPGQGLQFLFEYFSETQRNKGNFPGRFSGRQFSNSRSEMNVSTLELGDSALYLCASSYIGQLPHEQYFGPGTRLTVT.

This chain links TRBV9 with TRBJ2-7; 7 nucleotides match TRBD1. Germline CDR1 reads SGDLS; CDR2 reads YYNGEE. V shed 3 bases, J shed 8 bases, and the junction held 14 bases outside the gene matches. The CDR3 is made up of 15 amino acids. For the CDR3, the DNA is TGTGCCAGCAGCGCACACCCCGACAGGGAAGGAAAGCAGTACTTC. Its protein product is CASSAHPDREGKQYF.

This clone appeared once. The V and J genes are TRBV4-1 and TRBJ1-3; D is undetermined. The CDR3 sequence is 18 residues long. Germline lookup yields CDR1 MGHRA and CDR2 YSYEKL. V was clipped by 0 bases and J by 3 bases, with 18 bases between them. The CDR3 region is CASSQESKAGAFGNTIYF. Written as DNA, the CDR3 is TGCGCCAGCAGCCAAGAAAGTAAGGCAGGAGCCTTTGGAAACACCATATATTTT.

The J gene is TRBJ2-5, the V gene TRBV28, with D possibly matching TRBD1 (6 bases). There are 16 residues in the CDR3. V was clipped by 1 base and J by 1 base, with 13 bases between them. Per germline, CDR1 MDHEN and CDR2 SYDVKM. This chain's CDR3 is CASSLSDRRLQETQYF. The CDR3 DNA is TGTGCCAGCAGTTTATCGGACAGACGACTCCAAGAGACCCAGTACTTC. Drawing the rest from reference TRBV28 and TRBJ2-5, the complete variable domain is DVKVTQSSRYLVKRTGEKVFLECVQDMDHENMFWYRQDPGLGLRLIYFSYDVKMKEKGDIPEGYSVSREKKERFSLILESASTNQTSMYLCASSLSDRRLQETQYFGPGTRLLVL.

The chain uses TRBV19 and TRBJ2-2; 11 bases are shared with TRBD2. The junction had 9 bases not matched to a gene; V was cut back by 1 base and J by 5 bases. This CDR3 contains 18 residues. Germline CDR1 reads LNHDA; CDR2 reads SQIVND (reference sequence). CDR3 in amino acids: CASSIAGLAGGRTGELFF. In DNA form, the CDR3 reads TGTGCCAGTAGTATAGCAGGGCTAGCGGGAGGTCGTACCGGGGAGCTGTTTTTT.

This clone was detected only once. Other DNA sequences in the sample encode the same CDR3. The CDR3 sequence: CATSRDRTSGRTGELFF. Here the CDR3 DNA reads TGTGCCACCAGCAGAGATCGGACTAGCGGGAGGACCGGGGAGCTGTTTTTT. The chain uses TRBV15 and TRBJ2-2; 14 nucleotides agree with TRBD2. The CDR3 covers 17 residues. Germline assignment: CDR1 LNHNV and CDR2 YYDKDF (reference sequence). The V segment lost 0 bases and the J segment 5 bases; nucleotides outside the gene matches: 2.

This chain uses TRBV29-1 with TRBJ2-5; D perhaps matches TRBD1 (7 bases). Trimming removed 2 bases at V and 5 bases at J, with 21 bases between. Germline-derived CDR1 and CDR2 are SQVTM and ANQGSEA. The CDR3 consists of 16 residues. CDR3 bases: TGCAGCGTTGAAATTGGCGGGACAAGGGGGCGCGAGACCCAGTACTTC. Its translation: CSVEIGGTRGRETQYF.

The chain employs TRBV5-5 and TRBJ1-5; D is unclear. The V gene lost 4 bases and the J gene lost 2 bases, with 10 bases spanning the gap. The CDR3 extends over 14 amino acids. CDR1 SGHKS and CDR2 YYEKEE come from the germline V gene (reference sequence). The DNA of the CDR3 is TGTGCCAGCAGCCCCTACATGGGCAATCAGCCCCAGCATTTT. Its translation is CASSPYMGNQPQHF.

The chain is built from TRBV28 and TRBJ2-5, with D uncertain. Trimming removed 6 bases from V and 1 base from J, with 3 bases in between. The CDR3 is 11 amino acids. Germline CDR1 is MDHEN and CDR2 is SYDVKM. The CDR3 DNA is TGTGCCAGCAGAACCCAAGAGACCCAGTACTTC. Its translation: CASRTQETQYF.

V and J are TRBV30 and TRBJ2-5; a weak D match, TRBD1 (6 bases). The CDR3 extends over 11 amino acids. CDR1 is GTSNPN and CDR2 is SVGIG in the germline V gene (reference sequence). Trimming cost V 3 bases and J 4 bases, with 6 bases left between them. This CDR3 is CAWRDRETQYF. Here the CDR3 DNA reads TGTGCCTGGAGGGACAGAGAGACCCAGTACTTC.